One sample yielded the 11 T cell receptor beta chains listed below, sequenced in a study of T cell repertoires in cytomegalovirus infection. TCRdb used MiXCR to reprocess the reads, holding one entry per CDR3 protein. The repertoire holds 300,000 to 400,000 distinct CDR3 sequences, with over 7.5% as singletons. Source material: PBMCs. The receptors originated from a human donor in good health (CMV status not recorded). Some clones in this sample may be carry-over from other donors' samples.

The CDR3: CASKVGQGTTGELFF. CDR3 in DNA: TGTGCCAGTAAAGTGGGACAGGGGACCACCGGGGAGCTGTTTTTT. J is TRBJ2-2 and V is TRBV19; the match to TRBD1 covers 10 bases. V shed 7 bases, J shed 4 bases, and the junction held 6 bases outside the gene matches. Germline CDR1 LNHDA, CDR2 SQIVND (reference sequence). This CDR3 has 15 amino acids.

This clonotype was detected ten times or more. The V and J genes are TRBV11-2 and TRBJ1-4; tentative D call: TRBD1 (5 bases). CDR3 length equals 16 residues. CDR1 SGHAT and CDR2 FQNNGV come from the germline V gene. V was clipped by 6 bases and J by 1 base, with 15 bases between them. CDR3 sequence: CASSPGPWETNEKLFF. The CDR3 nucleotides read TGTGCCAGCAGTCCGGGACCCTGGGAAACTAATGAAAAACTGTTTTTT.

CDR3 coding DNA: TGTGCCAGCAGTGAGGTCAGGGTCTACGAGCAGTACTTC. Amino acid sequence: CASSEVRVYEQYF. This rearrangement joins TRBV2 to TRBJ2-7; a weak D match, TRBD1 (5 bases). This CDR3 spans 13 amino acids. Looked up from germline, CDR1 is SNHLY and CDR2 is FYNNEI. The V gene lost 3 bases and the J gene lost 3 bases, with 9 bases spanning the gap.

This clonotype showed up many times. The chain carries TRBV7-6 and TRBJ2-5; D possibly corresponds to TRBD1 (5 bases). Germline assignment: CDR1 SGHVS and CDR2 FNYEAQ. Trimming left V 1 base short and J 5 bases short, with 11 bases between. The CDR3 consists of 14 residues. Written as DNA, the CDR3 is TGTGCCAGCAGCTTAGGTCTAGGGGCCGAGACCCAGTACTTC. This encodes CASSLGLGAETQYF.

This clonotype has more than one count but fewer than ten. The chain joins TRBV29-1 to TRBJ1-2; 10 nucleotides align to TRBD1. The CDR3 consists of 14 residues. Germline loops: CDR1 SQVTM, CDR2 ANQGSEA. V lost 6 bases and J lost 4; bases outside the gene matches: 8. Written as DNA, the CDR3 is TGCAGCGTAACGGGACAGGGGAGAATCTATGGCTACACCTTC. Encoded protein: CSVTGQGRIYGYTF.

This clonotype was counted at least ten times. The CDR3 loop is CASSPSGLAAPTDTQYF. DNA of the CDR3: TGTGCCAGCAGCCCATCGGGACTAGCGGCTCCCACAGATACGCAGTATTTT. The rearrangement links TRBV7-3 to TRBJ2-3, with 11 bases identical to TRBD2. The CDR3 sequence is 17 residues long. V gave up 5 bases and J gave up 2 bases; unmatched junction bases: 9. From germline, CDR1 is SGHTA and CDR2 FQGTGA.

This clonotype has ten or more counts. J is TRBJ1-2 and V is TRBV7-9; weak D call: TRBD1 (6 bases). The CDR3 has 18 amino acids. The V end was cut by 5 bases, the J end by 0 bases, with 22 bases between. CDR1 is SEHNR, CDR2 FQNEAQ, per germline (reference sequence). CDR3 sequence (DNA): TGTGCCAGCAGCAGAGATGCAGGGGATAGGAGGCCTAACTATGGCTACACCTTC. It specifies CASSRDAGDRRPNYGYTF. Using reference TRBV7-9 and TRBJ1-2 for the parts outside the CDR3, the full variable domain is DTGVSQNPRHKITKRGQNVTFRCDPISEHNRLYWYRQTLGQGPEFLTYFQNEAQLEKSRLLSDRFSAERPKGSFSTLEIQRTEQGDSAMYLCASSRDAGDRRPNYGYTFGSGTRLTVV.

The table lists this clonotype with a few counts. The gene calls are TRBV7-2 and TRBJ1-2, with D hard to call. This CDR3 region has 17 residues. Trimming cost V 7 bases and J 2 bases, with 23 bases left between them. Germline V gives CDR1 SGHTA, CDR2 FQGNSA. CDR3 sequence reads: CASTPERERAKNYGYTF. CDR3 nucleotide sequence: TGTGCCAGCACCCCGGAAAGGGAAAGGGCCAAGAACTATGGCTACACCTTC.

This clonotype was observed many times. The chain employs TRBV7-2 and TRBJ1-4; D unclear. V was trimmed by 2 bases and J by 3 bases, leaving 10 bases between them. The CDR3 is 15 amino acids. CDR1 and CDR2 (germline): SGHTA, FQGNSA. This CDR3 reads CASSLYGIANEKLFF. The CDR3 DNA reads TGTGCCAGCAGCTTATATGGGATCGCTAATGAAAAACTGTTTTTT.

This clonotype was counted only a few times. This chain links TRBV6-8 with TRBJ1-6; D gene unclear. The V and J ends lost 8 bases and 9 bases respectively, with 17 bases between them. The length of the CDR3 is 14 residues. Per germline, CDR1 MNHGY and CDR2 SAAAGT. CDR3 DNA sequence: TGTGCCAGCCGCATGGAGATGGCCGCTTCACCCCTCCACTTT. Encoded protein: CASRMEMAASPLHF.

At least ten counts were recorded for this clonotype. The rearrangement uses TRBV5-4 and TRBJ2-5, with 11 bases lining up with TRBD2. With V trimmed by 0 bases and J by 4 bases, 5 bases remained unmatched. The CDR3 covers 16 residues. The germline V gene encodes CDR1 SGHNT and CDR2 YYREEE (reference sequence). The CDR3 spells CASSLVRLAGGETQYF. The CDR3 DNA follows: TGTGCCAGCAGCTTGGTTCGGCTAGCGGGAGGAGAGACCCAGTACTTC.